This T cell receptor (beta chain) was identified during a study of T cells in women clearing cervical HPV infection. Looking at the study overall: For cases, blood was sampled a median 149 days after lesion detection, interquartile range roughly 90 to 230 days.

The germline gives CDR1 DFQATT, CDR2 SNEGSKA (reference sequence). Losses at the gene ends were 6 bases for V and 5 bases for J; bases not matched to a gene: 7. The CDR3 runs to 14 residues. Dot-blot hybridization genotyped cervical HPV amplified with MY09/MY11 PCR. To note about this clone: The CDR3 end is not reached by the read, which stops 3 residues before it; the germline J gene fills it in.

Measured with immunoSEQ multiplex PCR; TCRdb has only the in-frame clones, and not every one. The repertoire table contains about 40,000 clones. This receptor was identified in a woman between 18 and 69 years old with a cervical HPV16 infection that either progressed to CIN3+ or cleared (not recorded which). The sample taken for sequencing was blood buffy coat. V usage is TRBV20-1 and J usage is TRBJ2-1, with 10 bases identical to TRBD1. Partial CDR3 DNA: TGCAGTGCACCGAGACAGGGGGCACACAATGAG. Amino acids: CSAPRQGAHNE. The entire CDR3 sequence reads CSAPRQGAHNEQFF.